This TCR beta chain is drawn from a study of blood T cells in healthy people across ages. The study's findings and limits: Naive T cell percentage by flow cytometry tracked strongly with beta diversity.

PBMCs were isolated at a quantity of at least 7 million per sample. Primers used in a second PCR of about 7 to 12 cycles were a sample-barcoded 5' primer and a J-beta primer mix. The authors tagged each cDNA molecule using a template-switch adaptor with 12 random nucleotides. TCRdb analysed the 5' RACE reads with MiXCR anew, one entry per CDR3 protein. This repertoire shows about 290,000 distinct CDR3 sequences, 25% to 30% found once; its top ten account for over 25%. Germline trimming cut 4 bases from V and 6 bases from J; bases unmatched to any gene: 9. The CDR3 runs to 15 residues. Germline values: CDR1 MDHEN, CDR2 SYDVKM. This clonotype occurred a few times. No antigen is known for it.

The receptor comes from a woman aged 70-85 years in good health. The sequenced sample was blood. The chain carries TRBV28 and TRBJ2-3; 8 positions match TRBD2. For the CDR3, the DNA is TGTGCCAGCAGTTCCCCGGCGGGAGGACGTGATACGCAGTATTTT. Its protein is CASSSPAGGRDTQYF.